This T cell receptor beta chain was observed in a study of T cell repertoires in cytomegalovirus infection. Study background: A matching HLA type, together with CMV infection, was signaled by public TCR beta signatures.

V lost 5 bases to trimming and J lost 0 bases; unmatched junction nucleotides: 6. This CDR3 contains 15 residues. Looked up from germline, CDR1 is SGHTA and CDR2 is FQGNSA. There are many counts of this clonotype. TCRdb used MiXCR to reprocess the reads, holding one entry per CDR3 protein. The repertoire includes a few hundred thousand distinct CDR3 sequences, more than 8% of them detected once, and 4.3% sits in the top ten. The origin of this receptor is a human donor in good health (CMV status not recorded). Some clones in this sample may be carry-over from other donors' samples. This chain joins TRBV7-2 and TRBJ2-7; 8 bases are shared with TRBD1. The sequencing sample was made of PBMCs. The CDR3 protein is CASSRIGTGSYEQYF. CDR3 DNA: TGTGCCAGCAGCCGCATCGGGACAGGCTCCTACGAGCAGTACTTC.